The 23 T cell receptor beta chains presented below share a single source sample, sequenced in a study of response to subunit inactivated influenza vaccine. One entry per CDR3 protein results from TCRdb running MiXCR on the RT-PCR reads. The sample lists more than 200,000 distinct CDR3 sequences; 10% to 15% were seen once. The sequenced sample was non-naive T cells sorted from PBMCs, obtained 14 to 15 days before vaccination. The receptors shown here come from a man over 45 who received an inactivated influenza vaccine.

This clonotype was detected ten times or more. The chain links TRBV15 to TRBJ2-1, with 16 positions matching TRBD2. Unmatched junction bases numbered 8, after V lost 0 bases and J lost 0 bases. Germline CDR1 and CDR2: LNHNV and YYDKDF (reference sequence). This CDR3 has 21 residues. For the CDR3, the DNA is TGTGCCACCAGCAGAGATCAAATGGGACTAGCGGGAGGGAGCTCCTACAATGAGCAGTTCTTC. Its translation is CATSRDQMGLAGGSSYNEQFF.

This clonotype appeared a few times. The chain employs TRBV12-3 or TRBV12-4 and TRBJ2-1; TRBD2 matches at 7 bases. The CDR3 extends over 16 amino acids. Trimming at V came to 5 bases and at J to 2 bases, leaving 9 bases not matched to a gene. Here the CDR3 DNA reads TGTGCCAGCAGTGCGCCTAGCGGCGGAGCCTACAATGAGCAGTTCTTC. Residues: CASSAPSGGAYNEQFF.

The rearrangement uses TRBV5-1 and TRBJ2-2, with TRBD2 identical over 7 bases. With 0 bases clipped from V and 5 bases from J, the junction kept 7 bases outside the gene matches. Germline V gives CDR1 SGHRS, CDR2 YFSETQ. The CDR3 totals 16 residues. The CDR3 DNA reads as TGCGCCAGCAGCTTGGTACCAGCGGGGAAGACCGGGGAGCTGTTTTTT. Its translation: CASSLVPAGKTGELFF. The complete variable domain, with remaining parts taken from reference TRBV5-1 and TRBJ2-2, reads KAGVTQTPRYLIKTRGQQVTLSCSPISGHRSVSWYQQTPGQGLQFLFEYFSETQRNKGNFPGRFSGRQFSNSRSEMNVSTLELGDSALYLCASSLVPAGKTGELFFGEGSRLTVL.

This clonotype has more than one count but fewer than ten. The rearrangement joins TRBV3-1 to TRBJ2-5; the D gene could be TRBD1 or TRBD2 (6 bases each). Germline V gene data show CDR1 as LGHDT and CDR2 as YNNKEL (reference sequence). The V end was cut by 4 bases, the J end by 4 bases, with 16 bases between. CDR3 length equals 15 residues. The CDR3 region is CASSLKQGGAETQYF. DNA for the CDR3: TGTGCCAGCAGCCTTAAACAGGGAGGTGCAGAGACCCAGTACTTC.

This clonotype was counted ten times or more. The chain employs TRBV5-1 and TRBJ2-3; D uncertain. Trimming took off 2 bases at V and 0 bases at J, with 7 bases between the two ends. CDR1 is SGHRS, CDR2 YFSETQ, per germline. This CDR3 comprises 14 residues. The CDR3 region has the DNA TGCGCCAGCAGCTTTTTCCCTAGCACAGATACGCAGTATTTT. This codes for CASSFFPSTDTQYF.

Ten or more counts support this clonotype. V is TRBV15 and J is TRBJ1-5; no reliable D call. Germline V gene sequence: CDR1 LNHNV, CDR2 YYDKDF (reference sequence). Trimming took off 0 bases at V and 0 bases at J, with 6 bases between the two ends. The CDR3 has 15 amino acids. Written as DNA, the CDR3 is TGTGCCACCAGCAGAGATCCGGGTAGCAATCAGCCCCAGCATTTT. Translating gives CATSRDPGSNQPQHF.

This clonotype was observed a handful of times. The chain combines TRBV20-1 with TRBJ2-5; D ambiguous. Trimming took 4 bases from V and 1 from J, leaving 10 bases between them. The length of the CDR3 is 13 residues. In germline, CDR1 is DFQATT, CDR2 SNEGSKA (reference sequence). Here the CDR3 DNA reads TGCAGTGCTAATGACTGGACCCAAGAGACCCAGTACTTC. Amino acid sequence: CSANDWTQETQYF.

The sample holds many counts of this clonotype. The rearrangement joins TRBV6-1 to TRBJ1-5; D gene ambiguous. Germline V gene sequence: CDR1 MNHNS, CDR2 SASEGT. Trimming cost V 6 bases and J 9 bases, with 12 bases left between them. The CDR3 has 12 amino acids. CDR3 DNA sequence: TGTGCCAGCAGGGACGGAACGTCGCCCCAGCATTTT. Its translation: CASRDGTSPQHF.

This clonotype was picked up many times. The CDR3 here is CASSLFTSSNTGELFF. In nucleotides, the CDR3 is TGTGCCAGCAGTTTGTTCACTAGCTCGAACACCGGGGAGCTGTTTTTT. The V gene is TRBV12-3 or TRBV12-4, the J gene TRBJ2-2; weak D call: TRBD2 (6 bases). V shed 3 bases and J shed 0 bases, with 11 bases lying between them. The CDR3 is made up of 16 amino acids.

Many counts were recorded for this clonotype. CDR3 coding DNA: TGTGCCAGCAGCTCCTCTATTCGACAGGGGGAGAACACTGAAGCTTTCTTT. Translation gives CASSSSIRQGENTEAFF. The genes are TRBV11-2 and TRBJ1-1; 9 bases fit TRBD1. V trimming: 4 bases; J trimming: 1 base; junction bases outside the gene matches: 10. Germline values: CDR1 SGHAT, CDR2 FQNNGV. There are 17 residues in the CDR3.

J is TRBJ1-1 and V is TRBV5-1; weak D call: TRBD1 (6 bases). The length of the CDR3 is 13 residues. CDR1 is SGHRS, CDR2 YFSETQ, per germline. Trimming left V 6 bases short and J 6 bases short, with 15 bases between. CDR3 in DNA: TGCGCCAGCACCGGGGGGGCCGAATCTGAAGCTTTCTTT. Its protein product is CASTGGAESEAFF.

The chain is built from TRBV30 and TRBJ2-1; possibly TRBD2 for D (5 bases). Germline CDR1 and CDR2: GTSNPN and SVGIG (reference sequence). V was trimmed by 5 bases and J by 9 bases, leaving 14 bases between them. This CDR3 has 12 amino acids. The CDR3, as DNA: TGTGCCTGGGATACCGGAGGATCTGAGCAGTTCTTC. Translating gives CAWDTGGSEQFF. Full variable domain (outside the CDR3, taken from reference TRBV30 and TRBJ2-1): SQTIHQWPATLVQPVGSPLSLECTVEGTSNPNLYWYRQAAGRGLQLLFYSVGIGQISSEVPQNLSASRPQDRQFILSSKKLLLSDSGFYLCAWDTGGSEQFFGPGTRLTVL.

This clonotype was observed many times. The genes are TRBV3-1 and TRBJ2-2, with 11 bases aligning to TRBD2. V lost 6 bases, J lost 5 bases, and 5 bases stayed unmatched. The CDR3 has 15 amino acids. Germline CDR1 and CDR2: LGHDT and YNNKEL (reference sequence). The CDR3 is CASRLTSGGTGELFF. The CDR3 bases are TGTGCCAGCAGGCTCACTAGCGGGGGAACCGGGGAGCTGTTTTTT.

This clonotype was seen many times. The chain joins TRBV5-1 to TRBJ2-3; D possibly uses TRBD1 or TRBD2 (6 bases each). Germline CDR1 is SGHRS and CDR2 is YFSETQ. The V gene lost 5 bases and the J gene lost 4 bases, with 17 bases spanning the gap. The CDR3 extends over 15 amino acids. The CDR3 region has the DNA TGCGCCAGCAGTCAATCCGGGGGCGGATCAGATACGCAGTATTTT. Translation gives CASSQSGGGSDTQYF.

There are many counts of this clonotype. The V and J genes are TRBV12-3 or TRBV12-4 and TRBJ2-5; no clear D. V was shortened by 3 bases and J by 5 bases, with 7 bases between the two germline ends. CDR3 size: 12 residues. DNA for the CDR3: TGTGCCAGCAGTTTCGGGCCGGAGACCCAGTACTTC. Amino acid sequence: CASSFGPETQYF.

V and J are TRBV5-1 and TRBJ2-1; 11 nucleotides align to TRBD2. The junction had 11 bases not matched to a gene; V was cut back by 4 bases and J by 8 bases. Germline loops: CDR1 SGHRS, CDR2 YFSETQ. This CDR3 is 16 amino acids long. The CDR3 nucleotides read TGCGCCAGCAGCGGCTGGGGTAGCGGGGGGGCCTATGAGCAGTTCTTC. Its protein is CASSGWGSGGAYEQFF.

CDR3 residues: CASSPLSRNQPQHF. The CDR3 DNA is TGTGCCAGCAGCCCCCTGAGTCGCAATCAGCCCCAGCATTTT. V gene TRBV12-3 or TRBV12-4 combines with J gene TRBJ1-5; D unresolved. The CDR3 is made up of 14 amino acids. V was clipped by 6 bases and J by 2 bases, with 11 bases between them.

The rearrangement joins TRBV7-2 to TRBJ2-5, with TRBD1 matching over 8 bases. The V gene end was trimmed by 5 bases and the J gene end by 4 bases; junction bases not matched to a gene: 9. The CDR3 runs to 15 residues. Germline V gene lookup returns CDR1 SGHTA and CDR2 FQGNSA. The CDR3 DNA follows: TGTGCCAGCAGCCCAGGACAGGGTCAGCGAGAGACCCAGTACTTC. This sequence encodes CASSPGQGQRETQYF.

This clonotype came up a few times. V is TRBV3-1 and J is TRBJ2-3; 7 bases agree with TRBD2. Germline V gene lookup returns CDR1 LGHDT and CDR2 YNNKEL (reference sequence). The V and J ends lost 2 bases and 0 bases, in that order; junction bases with no gene match: 8. CDR3 length: 17 residues. Written as DNA, the CDR3 is TGTGCCAGCAGCCAATTTCAGCGGGGCCCTAGCACAGATACGCAGTATTTT. Its protein product is CASSQFQRGPSTDTQYF.

This clonotype has more than one count but fewer than ten. This chain links TRBV3-1 with TRBJ2-7; 7 nucleotides match TRBD2. Per germline, CDR1 LGHDT and CDR2 YNNKEL (reference sequence). There are 18 residues in the CDR3. V lost 3 bases and J lost 0; bases outside the gene matches: 14. In DNA, the CDR3 is TGTGCCAGCAGCCAGGCTCCCCTTTCTGGCGGGAGCTCCTACGAGCAGTACTTC. It encodes CASSQAPLSGGSSYEQYF.

This clonotype was detected a few times. For the CDR3, the DNA is TGTGCCAGCAGCTCTCACAGGGGTGGCGGGGAGCTGTTTTTT. As protein: CASSSHRGGGELFF. The J gene is TRBJ2-2, the V gene TRBV11-3; 7 bases are a match to TRBD1. Germline lookup yields CDR1 SGHNT and CDR2 YENEEA. The CDR3 length is 14 residues. V dropped 4 bases and J dropped 7; count of bases not matched to a gene: 6.

Points on this clonotype: A single base separates this from a much larger clone, so it may be a read error. V gene TRBV5-1 combines with J gene TRBJ1-1; no definite D call. Germline lookup yields CDR1 SGHRS and CDR2 YFSETQ. The CDR3 loop spans 11 amino acids. The chain's CDR3 is CASRLVGEAFF. The CDR3 DNA follows: TGCGCCAGCAGATTGGTCGGGGAAGCTTTCTTT.

This clonotype has just a few counts. The chain uses TRBV3-1 and TRBJ2-1; D tentatively fits TRBD1 or TRBD2 (5 bases each). The CDR3 runs to 15 residues. Germline V CDR1 and CDR2: LGHDT, YNNKEL (reference sequence). Trimming removed 4 bases at V and 7 bases at J, with 17 bases between. The chain's CDR3 is CASSRSDRDGNEQFF. Here the CDR3 DNA reads TGTGCCAGCAGCCGATCTGACCGGGACGGAAATGAGCAGTTCTTC.